These 15 T cell receptor beta chains originate from one sample sequenced in a study of human T cells and chemical hapten exposure. Using its own MiXCR run on the RACE reads, TCRdb lists one record per CDR3 protein. The data contain more than 95,000 distinct CDR3 sequences, about an eighth of them singletons. The sample's time point: patch test 1, 2 weeks after DPC sensitization. Treatment indicated: therapeutic diphenylcyclopropenone sensitization with weekly scalp DPC. Specimen: whole blood, collected in connection with sensitization to the hapten diphenylcyclopropenone (DPC). These receptors were collected from a woman aged 50 to 60 with alopecia areata. Some clones in this sample may be carry-over from other donors' samples.

The table lists this clonotype with a few counts. The chain uses TRBV6-2 or TRBV6-3 and TRBJ1-4, with 7 bases that match TRBD1. This CDR3 region has 14 residues. Germline V lookup: CDR1 MNHEY, CDR2 SVGEGT. Germline trimming cut 5 bases from V and 6 bases from J; bases unmatched to any gene: 6. DNA for the CDR3: TGTGCCAGCAGTCGGACAGGAGTTTATGAAAAACTGTTTTTT. Encoded protein: CASSRTGVYEKLFF.

This sequence joins TRBV28 and TRBJ1-5, with TRBD1 identical over 7 bases. The CDR3 length is 15 residues. Germline V lookup: CDR1 MDHEN, CDR2 SYDVKM. Germline trimming cut 6 bases from V and 2 bases from J; bases unmatched to any gene: 7. The CDR3 bases are TGTGCCAGCAGGGCAGGGGGGGCTGGCAATCAGCCCCAGCATTTT. It yields the protein CASRAGGAGNQPQHF.

This chain's CDR3 is CASSPHPDRGSGNTIYF. CDR3 nucleotides: TGTGCCAGCAGCCCCCATCCCGACAGGGGAAGTGGAAACACCATATATTTT. This sequence joins TRBV5-6 and TRBJ1-3, with TRBD1 matching 8 bases. Germline CDR1 reads SGHDT; CDR2 reads YYEEEE. CDR3 length: 17 amino acids. The ends lost 4 bases at V and 3 bases at J; junction bases unmatched: 12.

There are a few counts of this clonotype. J is TRBJ2-3 and V is TRBV10-1; D gene ambiguous. Between the trimmed V and J ends, which lost 6 bases and 0 bases, there was a span of 7 bases. The CDR3 has 13 residues. CDR1 is WNHNN, CDR2 SYGVQD, per germline (reference sequence). DNA for the CDR3: TGCGCCAGCAGGACCTCAAGCACAGATACGCAGTATTTT. Translating gives CASRTSSTDTQYF.

Ten or more counts support this clonotype. This chain joins TRBV7-8 and TRBJ2-2; a possible D gene is TRBD1 (6 bases). This CDR3 region has 17 residues. The germline gives CDR1 SGHVS, CDR2 FQNEAQ. The V and J ends lost 5 bases and 4 bases respectively, with 20 bases between them. As DNA, the CDR3 is TGTGCCAGCAGCCCCCGACCGGGACAACCTTTCACCGGGGAGCTGTTTTTT. This encodes CASSPRPGQPFTGELFF.

This clonotype has only a few counts. The gene calls are TRBV6-1 and TRBJ2-5; D is unclear. Trimming left V 3 bases short and J 4 bases short, with 9 bases between. Germline lookup yields CDR1 MNHNS and CDR2 SASEGT. The CDR3 has 13 residues. The CDR3 is CASSDSVTETQYF. CDR3 sequence (DNA): TGTGCCAGCAGTGATTCTGTTACAGAGACCCAGTACTTC.

J is TRBJ1-5 and V is TRBV11-3, with TRBD1 identical over 11 bases. Losses at the gene ends were 4 bases for V and 7 bases for J; bases not matched to a gene: 12. This CDR3 is built from 17 residues. Germline CDR1 and CDR2: SGHNT and YENEEA. The CDR3 DNA follows: TGTGCCAGCAGCTCGGACAGGGGGCGGCCGTTCGGCCAGCCCCAGCATTTT. It specifies CASSSDRGRPFGQPQHF.

The table lists this clonotype with many counts. V and J are TRBV7-2 and TRBJ2-5, with 9 bases identical to TRBD2. The CDR3 has 14 amino acids. J lost 4 bases, V lost 6 bases, and 6 bases had no gene match. Germline lookup yields CDR1 SGHTA and CDR2 FQGNSA. CDR3 nucleotides: TGTGCCAGCAGTTCGCAAGCGGGAGGAGAGACCCAGTACTTC. Translation gives CASSSQAGGETQYF.

The chain is built from TRBV6-5 and TRBJ1-6, with D unresolved. CDR3 length: 16 amino acids. The V gene's germline CDR1 is MNHEY and CDR2 SVGAGI. The V gene lost 2 bases and the J gene lost 5 bases, with 13 bases spanning the gap. This chain's CDR3 is CASSYDPNWHNSPLHF. The CDR3 nucleotides are TGTGCCAGCAGTTACGACCCAAACTGGCATAATTCACCCCTCCACTTT.

V gene TRBV28 combines with J gene TRBJ2-5; D gene unclear. This CDR3 region has 10 residues. Trimming took 8 bases from V and 4 from J, leaving 5 bases between them. CDR1 and CDR2 (germline): MDHEN, SYDVKM. The CDR3 loop reads CASLRETQYF. The CDR3 DNA follows: TGTGCCAGCCTCCGAGAGACCCAGTACTTC.

In its sample, this clonotype was seen a few times. V and J are TRBV6-5 and TRBJ1-1; 7 bases map to TRBD1. CDR1 is MNHEY, CDR2 SVGAGI, per germline. J was trimmed by 5 bases and V by 5 bases; bases with no gene match: 8. CDR3 length equals 14 residues. The CDR3 DNA sequence: TGTGCCAGCAGTCTTCAGGGGGTTTGGACTGAAGCTTTCTTT. Amino acid sequence: CASSLQGVWTEAFF.

V gene TRBV3-1 combines with J gene TRBJ2-1; TRBD2 agrees at 7 bases. Germline V lookup: CDR1 LGHDT, CDR2 YNNKEL (reference sequence). This CDR3 spans 12 amino acids. Trimming at V came to 2 bases and at J to 15 bases, leaving 7 bases not matched to a gene. CDR3 sequence: CASSQWQGLPFF. The CDR3 bases are TGTGCCAGCAGCCAATGGCAGGGACTACCGTTCTTC.

V gene TRBV11-3 combines with J gene TRBJ2-7; 9 bases are a match to TRBD2. There are 15 residues in the CDR3. Germline trimming cut 4 bases from V and 2 bases from J; bases unmatched to any gene: 6. Germline CDR1 reads SGHNT; CDR2 reads YENEEA. CDR3 sequence (DNA): TGTGCCAGCAGCTCAGGACTAGCGACGACCTACGAGCAGTACTTC. It specifies CASSSGLATTYEQYF.

This clonotype has ten or more counts. The chain carries TRBV28 and TRBJ1-2; D unresolved. Trimming cost V 6 bases and J 2 bases, with 10 bases left between them. The CDR3 is made up of 13 amino acids. The V gene's germline CDR1 is MDHEN and CDR2 SYDVKM. CDR3 DNA sequence: TGTGCCAGCAGCTCTGGACGGAACTATGGCTACACCTTC. It codes for CASSSGRNYGYTF.

The genes are TRBV2 and TRBJ1-5; no reliable D call. Germline CDR1 SNHLY, CDR2 FYNNEI. The ends were cut back, 1 base at V and 6 bases at J, with 7 bases in the middle. CDR3 length: 13 amino acids. In nucleotides, the CDR3 is TGTGCCAGCAGTGAAGGAGTGGGTCAGCCCCAGCATTTT. This gives the protein CASSEGVGQPQHF. The variable domain in full, with the rest retrieved from reference TRBV2 and TRBJ1-5, is EPEVTQTPSHQVTQMGQEVILRCVPISNHLYFYWYRQILGQKVEFLVSFYNNEISEKSEIFDDQFSVERPDGSNFTLKIRSTKLEDSAMYFCASSEGVGQPQHFGDGTRLSIL.